This T cell receptor (beta chain) was profiled in a study of T-cell memory formation after mild COVID-19 (dated by TCRdb to 2020 to 2022). Some background on the complete study: TCR sequence clusters from the two donors were found to be largely donor specific. In a couple of donors, T-cell clones that expanded and contracted after mild COVID-19 were tracked by sequencing TCRalpha and TCRbeta repertoires over time. The cohort comprised two young, previously healthy adult volunteers, one female and one male.

Of note for this clonotype: Its antigen target is currently unknown. One base away there is no much larger clone; base qualities are not given.

Ficoll-Paque density gradient centrifugation was the method used to isolate PBMCs. Sequencing was performed on an Illumina NovaSeq 6000. TCRalpha and TCRbeta cDNA libraries were built by 5'RACE with constant-segment primers, adding sample barcodes and unique molecular identifiers. Trizol reagent was used to extract RNA from every sample. Amplification of the libraries took two PCR steps, and the second step added a second sample barcode plus Illumina TruSeq adapters. Libraries were sequenced on an Illumina NovaSeq with 2 x 150 bp paired-end reads. The paper's processing steps were these. The reads were demultiplexed and collapsed into UMI-guided consensus sequences using migec v1.2.7. Using mixcr v2.1.11, UMI consensuses were aligned to TRA and TRB V and J templates and then assembled into clonotypes. A clonotype was counted as expanded or contracted only if both edgeR and NoisET called the change significant, with noise models trained on biological replicates. edgeR calls used a false discovery rate-adjusted p below 0.01 and a log2 fold-change threshold of 1. As an exploratory analysis of dynamics, max-normalized trajectories of the 1000 most abundant clonotypes were examined by PCA with hierarchical clustering. Each responding clone was given a CD4 or CD8 phenotype based on the CD4+ and CD8+ repertoires, which had been sequenced separately. The public reads were reanalyzed by TCRdb: fastp trimming at Q25, MiXCR alignment, in-frame beta chains only. Each entry is one CDR3 protein sequence, shown with its most common DNA and genes. The V and J calls come from TCRdb's annotation, not from the publication. The table for this sample lists about 540,000 distinct CDR3 sequences; around 20% of them were counted only once. Around 12% of the sample lies in the top ten.

As encoded in the germline V gene (reference sequence), CDR1 is GTSNPN while CDR2 is SVGIG. The CDR3 spans 12 residues, from the cysteine through the phenylalanine. Of all the DNA, just the CDR3 is kept, 36 bases in frame from base 1. Deletion took 3 bases off V and 2 bases off J, with a span of 8 bases between the germline ends. What the authors observed across the whole study: Contracting CD4+ clones were located mainly in the CM and EM memory subsets, whereas CD8+ clones were found to be enriched in EMRA. SARS-CoV-2 specificity was not confirmed for the second-wave clones peaking on day 37. The study included only a couple of mild cases, and larger cohorts that include severe cases with pre-infection samples were judged to be necessary. Clones contracting from day 15 to 85 had balanced CD4/CD8 phenotypes, while a second wave expanding from day 15 to 37 was biased towards CD4+. Some responding clones were detected in pre-infection memory, suggesting pre-existing cross-reactive memory T cells joined the SARS-CoV-2 response.

The source material was PBMCs or a T cell subset sorted from them (not recorded which). The receptor comes from an adult woman who had mild COVID-19 (a few samples of this study predate the infection). The sample titles of this study are shuffled in the database, so cell type and time point are left out; the donor was told from shared clones. The rearrangement joined TRBV30 to TRBJ2-7; TRBD2 could be the D gene, as 5 bases match. The sequenced DNA: TGTGCCTGGAGGGACTTGCCCTACGAGCAGTACTTC. Its protein is CAWRDLPYEQYF.